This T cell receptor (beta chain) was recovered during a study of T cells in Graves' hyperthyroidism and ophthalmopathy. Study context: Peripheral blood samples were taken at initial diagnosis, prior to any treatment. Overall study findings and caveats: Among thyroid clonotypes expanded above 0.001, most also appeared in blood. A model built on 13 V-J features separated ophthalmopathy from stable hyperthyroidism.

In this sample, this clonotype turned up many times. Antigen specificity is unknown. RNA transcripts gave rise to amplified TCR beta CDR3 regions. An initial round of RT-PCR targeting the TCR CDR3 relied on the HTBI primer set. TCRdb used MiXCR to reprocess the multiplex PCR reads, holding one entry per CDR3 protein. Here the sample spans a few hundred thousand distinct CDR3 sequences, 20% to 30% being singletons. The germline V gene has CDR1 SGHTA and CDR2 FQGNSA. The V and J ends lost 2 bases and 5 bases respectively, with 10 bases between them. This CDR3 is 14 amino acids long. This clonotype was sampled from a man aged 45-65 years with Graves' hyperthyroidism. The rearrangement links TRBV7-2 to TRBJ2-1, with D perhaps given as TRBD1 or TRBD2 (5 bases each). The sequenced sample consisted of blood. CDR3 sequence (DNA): TGTGCCAGCAGCTTAAGTTGGGGGAACAATGAGCAGTTCTTC. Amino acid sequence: CASSLSWGNNEQFF.